A single sample gave rise to the 24 T cell receptor beta chains below, sequenced in a study of T cell responses to AZD1222 COVID-19 vaccine. The protocol was immunoSEQ multiplex PCR, while the TCRdb copy is restricted to in-frame clones and leaves out a portion. The sample carries 150,000 to 200,000 clones, over 75% recorded once. The sample in question was peripheral blood, obtained on day 0 of AZD1222 vaccination. These receptors all stem from an adult in good health.

The rearrangement links TRBV5-1 to TRBJ2-1; D is perhaps TRBD2 (5 bases). Germline V gives CDR1 SGHRS, CDR2 YFSETQ. The CDR3 is 15 amino acids. Trimming pared 4 bases from V and 2 bases from J, leaving 13 bases between. CDR3 protein: CASSVTRTAYNEQFF. The CDR3 DNA is TGCGCCAGCAGCGTAACTAGAACGGCCTACAATGAGCAGTTCTTC.

The chain combines TRBV7-3 with TRBJ2-3; TRBD1 might be the D (5 bases). The CDR3 consists of 15 residues. The ends were cut back, 2 bases at V and 4 bases at J, with 13 bases in the middle. Germline loops: CDR1 SGHTA, CDR2 FQGTGA. The CDR3 sequence: CASSLLGQGSDTQYF. CDR3 in DNA: TGTGCCAGCAGCTTACTGGGGCAGGGCTCAGATACGCAGTATTTT.

This rearrangement joins TRBV2 to TRBJ1-1; 7 nucleotides agree with TRBD1. This CDR3 has 15 residues. Trimming removed 6 bases from V and 0 bases from J; junction bases left unmatched: 7. Germline CDR1 reads SNHLY; CDR2 reads FYNNEI. This CDR3 reads CASRVGTVMNTEAFF. CDR3 sequence (DNA): TGTGCCAGCAGAGTCGGGACAGTTATGAACACTGAAGCTTTCTTT.

The V call is TRBV4-1, the J call TRBJ1-5; tentative D call: TRBD1 (5 bases). The germline CDR1 and CDR2 sequences are MGHRA and YSYEKL. V was cut by 4 bases and J by 7 bases, with 14 bases left in between. CDR3 size: 14 residues. DNA of the CDR3: TGCGCCAGCAGCCCAGGGACCCCGAGACAGCCCCAGCATTTT. This codes for CASSPGTPRQPQHF.

V gene TRBV19 combines with J gene TRBJ2-2; 7 nucleotides align to TRBD1. Germline V gene lookup returns CDR1 LNHDA and CDR2 SQIVND (reference sequence). Germline trimming cut 6 bases from V and 1 base from J; bases unmatched to any gene: 5. The CDR3 is 15 amino acids. The CDR3 DNA is TGTGCCAGTAGCATCGGACAGGTGAACACCGGGGAGCTGTTTTTT. This sequence encodes CASSIGQVNTGELFF.

The chain recombines TRBV16 with TRBJ2-7; D perhaps matches TRBD2 (6 bases). The CDR3 length is 15 residues. The germline V and J ends were trimmed by 3 bases and 3 bases, with 15 bases remaining between them. Germline V gene data show CDR1 as KGHSY and CDR2 as FQNENV. CDR3 protein: CASSQAGLKIYEQYF. CDR3 sequence (DNA): TGTGCCAGCAGCCAGGCGGGACTCAAGATCTACGAGCAGTACTTC.

The DNA for the CDR3 is TGCAGTGCTAGTGTCAGTGATGGAAACACCATATATTTT. Its protein is CSASVSDGNTIYF. V and J are TRBV20-1 and TRBJ1-3; D is undetermined. Germline V lookup: CDR1 DFQATT, CDR2 SNEGSKA (reference sequence). CDR3 length: 13 residues. V shed 3 bases and J shed 3 bases, with 9 bases lying between them.

As to this clone: Other DNA variants within this sample encode the same CDR3. The rearrangement uses TRBV11-3 and TRBJ2-3; D is unclear. This CDR3 region has 13 residues. Trimming pared 1 base from V and 1 base from J, leaving 3 bases between. Germline CDR1 is SGHNT and CDR2 is YENEEA. CDR3 residues: CASSLGGTDTQYF. In DNA form, the CDR3 reads TGTGCCAGCAGCTTAGGGGGCACAGATACGCAGTATTTT.

V is TRBV14 and J is TRBJ1-2; possible D gene TRBD1, 5 bases. CDR1 is SGHDN and CDR2 is FVKESK in the germline V gene. V was shortened by 3 bases and J by 8 bases, with 13 bases between the two germline ends. The CDR3 extends over 13 amino acids. The CDR3 DNA follows: TGTGCCAGCAGCCATGGGACTCTCTTCGGCTACACCTTC. Encoded protein: CASSHGTLFGYTF.

The chain has TRBV5-1 and TRBJ2-2; no firm D call. The ends were cut back, 6 bases at V and 0 bases at J, with 9 bases in the middle. This CDR3 comprises 14 residues. The V gene's germline CDR1 is SGHRS and CDR2 YFSETQ. CDR3 sequence: CASMGKANTGELFF. Here the CDR3 DNA reads TGCGCCAGCATGGGCAAAGCGAACACCGGGGAGCTGTTTTTT. Combining the CDR3 with reference TRBV5-1 and TRBJ2-2 gives the whole variable domain KAGVTQTPRYLIKTRGQQVTLSCSPISGHRSVSWYQQTPGQGLQFLFEYFSETQRNKGNFPGRFSGRQFSNSRSEMNVSTLELGDSALYLCASMGKANTGELFFGEGSRLTVL.

The rearrangement uses TRBV10-1 and TRBJ2-7; D not certain. The germline CDR1 and CDR2 sequences are WNHNN and SYGVQD (reference sequence). V lost 3 bases, J lost 4 bases, and 16 bases lay in between. This CDR3 spans 15 amino acids. The DNA of the CDR3 is TGCGCCAGCAGTGAAAGGGCCGTCGATCCGTACGAGCAGTACTTC. Translation: CASSERAVDPYEQYF.

This chain connects TRBV30 to TRBJ1-2, with 12 bases that match TRBD1. Germline CDR1 and CDR2: GTSNPN and SVGIG (reference sequence). This CDR3 has 19 residues. With 1 base clipped from V and 5 bases from J, the junction kept 17 bases outside the gene matches. The CDR3 DNA is TGTGCCTGGAGTGGCCGATTTTCCCGGGGACAGGGGGCGGGGTATGGCTACACCTTC. Translated: CAWSGRFSRGQGAGYGYTF.

The chain combines TRBV30 with TRBJ1-6; 10 bases line up with TRBD1. This CDR3 is 17 amino acids long. Per the germline V gene, CDR1 is GTSNPN and CDR2 is SVGIG (reference sequence). V dropped 4 bases and J dropped 9; count of bases not matched to a gene: 15. CDR3 nucleotide sequence: TGTGCCTGGACCCCCTTGGACAGGGGGAATCAGGGTTCACCCCTCCACTTT. Its translation: CAWTPLDRGNQGSPLHF. Looking up the rest from reference TRBV30 and TRBJ1-6 gives the full variable domain: SQTIHQWPATLVQPVGSPLSLECTVEGTSNPNLYWYRQAAGRGLQLLFYSVGIGQISSEVPQNLSASRPQDRQFILSSKKLLLSDSGFYLCAWTPLDRGNQGSPLHFGNGTRLTVT.

This chain uses TRBV11-2 with TRBJ2-7; the D is unclear. Germline assignment: CDR1 SGHAT and CDR2 FQNNGV. The CDR3 totals 12 residues. V lost 5 bases and J lost 4, with 9 bases in between. The CDR3 loop reads CASSPESYEQYF. CDR3 DNA sequence: TGTGCCAGCAGCCCCGAATCATACGAGCAGTACTTC.

The chain employs TRBV4-3 and TRBJ2-7; 8 bases map to TRBD1. The V gene end was trimmed by 3 bases and the J gene end by 3 bases; junction bases not matched to a gene: 4. The CDR3 is made up of 14 amino acids. Germline V gives CDR1 LGHNA, CDR2 YSLEER. CDR3 amino acids: CASSQETGVYEQYF. CDR3 nucleotides: TGCGCCAGCAGCCAGGAGACAGGGGTCTACGAGCAGTACTTC.

This chain connects TRBV10-3 to TRBJ1-3, with D possibly matching TRBD1 (5 bases). Trimming left V 6 bases short and J 1 base short, with 10 bases between. CDR1 and CDR2 from the germline V gene are ENHRY and SYGVKD. CDR3 size: 14 residues. CDR3 DNA: TGTGCCATCAGGGTAGACAGATCTGGAAACACCATATATTTT. Translating gives CAIRVDRSGNTIYF.

This chain joins TRBV4-3 and TRBJ2-3; TRBD2 matches 10 bases. Germline CDR1 LGHNA, CDR2 YSLEER. V gave up 1 base and J gave up 2 bases; unmatched junction bases: 9. This CDR3 has 18 residues. The CDR3 bases are TGCGCCAGCAGCCAAGCACCGCGTAGCGGGGGGTTCACAGATACGCAGTATTTT. Translated: CASSQAPRSGGFTDTQYF.

The chain carries TRBV7-3 and TRBJ1-1; D is undetermined. CDR3 length: 13 residues. The V and J ends lost 3 bases and 0 bases respectively, with 5 bases between them. Germline CDR1 SGHTA, CDR2 FQGTGA. CDR3 DNA sequence: TGTGCCAGCAGCTTTATGGTGAACACTGAAGCTTTCTTT. Translation gives CASSFMVNTEAFF.

The gene calls are TRBV6-5 and TRBJ2-7; perhaps TRBD2 as D (7 bases). The V gene's germline CDR1 is MNHEY and CDR2 SVGAGI. With 2 bases removed from V and 6 bases from J, the gap between germline ends came to 20 bases. The CDR3 sequence is 16 residues long. The CDR3 DNA reads TGTGCCAGCAGTTACGGTGAGGGGGGGAGAATGGGCGAGCAGTACTTC. Encoded protein: CASSYGEGGRMGEQYF.

The chain is built from TRBV5-1 and TRBJ2-3, with a weak D call TRBD2 (6 bases). Per the germline V gene, CDR1 is SGHRS and CDR2 is YFSETQ. This CDR3 spans 16 amino acids. The V and J ends lost 0 bases and 0 bases respectively, with 11 bases between them. CDR3 nucleotides: TGCGCCAGCAGCTTGGATGCGGGGTTAAGCACAGATACGCAGTATTTT. This translates into CASSLDAGLSTDTQYF. Complete variable domain (other parts from reference TRBV5-1 and TRBJ2-3): KAGVTQTPRYLIKTRGQQVTLSCSPISGHRSVSWYQQTPGQGLQFLFEYFSETQRNKGNFPGRFSGRQFSNSRSEMNVSTLELGDSALYLCASSLDAGLSTDTQYFGPGTRLTVL.

The gene calls are TRBV19 and TRBJ1-3; D is ambiguous. The germline V gene has CDR1 LNHDA and CDR2 SQIVND (reference sequence). This CDR3 has 15 residues. Trimming pared 8 bases from V and 0 bases from J, leaving 14 bases between. DNA of the CDR3: TGTGCCAGTTCGGTAGGACTTCACTCTGGAAACACCATATATTTT. As protein: CASSVGLHSGNTIYF. Using reference TRBV19 and TRBJ1-3 for the parts outside the CDR3, the full variable domain is DGGITQSPKYLFRKEGQNVTLSCEQNLNHDAMYWYRQDPGQGLRLIYYSQIVNDFQKGDIAEGYSVSREKKESFPLTVTSAQKNPTAFYLCASSVGLHSGNTIYFGEGSWLTVV.

V is TRBV20-1 and J is TRBJ2-1, with TRBD2 matching over 10 bases. This CDR3 contains 15 residues. Germline V lookup: CDR1 DFQATT, CDR2 SNEGSKA (reference sequence). The J segment lost 8 bases and the V segment lost 3 bases, leaving 10 bases of the junction unmatched. CDR3 protein: CSASTSGGALDEQFF. DNA for the CDR3: TGCAGTGCTAGTACGAGCGGGGGGGCCCTAGATGAGCAGTTCTTC.

The V and J genes are TRBV4-3 and TRBJ2-7; a weak D match, TRBD1 (5 bases). Germline V lookup: CDR1 LGHNA, CDR2 YSLEER. The CDR3 extends over 15 amino acids. Trimming removed 0 bases from V and 3 bases from J, with 12 bases in between. The CDR3 DNA follows: TGCGCCAGCAGCCAAGAAGAAGGGCAGGGCTACGAGCAGTACTTC. This codes for CASSQEEGQGYEQYF.

This chain links TRBV6-2 or TRBV6-3 with TRBJ2-1; possibly TRBD1 or TRBD2 for D (5 bases each). Germline assignment: CDR1 MNHEY and CDR2 SVGEGT. There are 18 residues in the CDR3. Between the trimmed V and J ends, which lost 2 bases and 5 bases, there was a span of 22 bases. CDR3 protein: CASSYGTSGTNANNEQFF. The CDR3 DNA sequence: TGTGCCAGCAGTTACGGTACCTCCGGGACGAATGCAAACAATGAGCAGTTCTTC.